The 32 T cell receptor beta chains below come from one sample, sequenced in a study of cytotoxic CD8 clonotypes in ibrutinib-treated CLL. Measured with immunoSEQ multiplex PCR; TCRdb has only the in-frame clones, and not every one. The data show around 40,000 clones, roughly three quarters seen once. The material was PBMCs, obtained at disease progression, from a patient treated with ibrutinib. These receptors originate from a human donor with chronic lymphocytic leukemia.

In DNA, the CDR3 is TGTGCCAGTAGTCCCTTCGGACTTCCGACTAGCACAGATACGCAGTATTTT. It encodes CASSPFGLPTSTDTQYF. The rearrangement joins TRBV19 to TRBJ2-3, with D possibly TRBD2 on 5 matching bases. CDR1 and CDR2 from the germline V gene are LNHDA and SQIVND (reference sequence). The CDR3 contains 17 residues. The V end lost 5 bases, the J end lost 0 bases, and 18 bases lay between the germline ends.

The V call is TRBV19, the J call TRBJ1-6; the match to TRBD1 covers 10 bases. Germline V gives CDR1 LNHDA, CDR2 SQIVND (reference sequence). V lost 5 bases to trimming and J lost 5 bases; unmatched junction nucleotides: 9. The length of the CDR3 is 17 residues. The CDR3 loop reads CASSQRQGALDNSPLHF. Written as DNA, the CDR3 is TGTGCCAGTAGTCAGAGACAGGGGGCATTGGATAATTCACCCCTCCACTTT.

CDR3 nucleotides: TGTGCTAGTGGTTTGGTGTATCGGGAGCTTTCGCATACGCAGTATTTT. Translated: CASGLVYRELSHTQYF. The chain recombines TRBV12-5 with TRBJ2-3, with D possibly TRBD2 on 6 matching bases. This CDR3 contains 16 residues. Trimming removed 0 bases from V and 7 bases from J, with 17 bases in between. Germline-derived CDR1 and CDR2 are LGHNT and FRNRAP.

This clone was seen more than once but under ten times. The rearrangement joins TRBV6-1 to TRBJ1-2; D is undetermined. The CDR3 length is 13 residues. The ends were cut back, 3 bases at V and 2 bases at J, with 7 bases in the middle. From germline, CDR1 is MNHNS and CDR2 SASEGT. The CDR3 here is CASSDRFNYGYTF. The CDR3 DNA is TGTGCCAGCAGTGACCGATTCAACTATGGCTACACCTTC.

The chain employs TRBV18 and TRBJ1-1; 8 positions agree with TRBD1. The junction had 4 bases not matched to a gene; V was cut back by 3 bases and J by 4 bases. Germline CDR1 KGHSH, CDR2 LQKENI. CDR3 length: 14 residues. The CDR3 DNA reads as TGTGCCAGCTCACCGGGAACAGGGGGCACTGAAGCTTTCTTT. The encoded protein is CASSPGTGGTEAFF.

The chain carries TRBV19 and TRBJ2-5, with D perhaps matching TRBD2 (5 bases). The DNA end favors TRBJ2-7, so the J call may be wrong. The CDR3 consists of 11 residues. CDR1 and CDR2 from the germline V gene are LNHDA and SQIVND (reference sequence). Here the CDR3 reads CASSGNYEQYF. The CDR3, as DNA: TGTGCCAGTAGCGGGAACTACGAGCAGTACTTC.

V usage is TRBV6-1 and J usage is TRBJ1-1; D may be TRBD1 (5 bases). Germline CDR1 is MNHNS and CDR2 is SASEGT. CDR3 length: 15 amino acids. Trimming removed 4 bases from V and 5 bases from J, with 17 bases in between. The CDR3 coding sequence is TGTGCCAGCAGTGTGGGGGAAGGGTTTAGGACTGAAGCTTTCTTT. This gives the protein CASSVGEGFRTEAFF.

The chain couples TRBV11-2 to TRBJ2-5; 8 nucleotides line up with TRBD1. Germline trimming cut 4 bases from V and 1 base from J; bases unmatched to any gene: 5. Germline CDR1 SGHAT, CDR2 FQNNGV. The CDR3 has 15 amino acids. CDR3 residues: CASSSTGAIQETQYF. CDR3 in DNA: TGTGCCAGCAGCTCGACAGGGGCAATCCAAGAGACCCAGTACTTC. The full variable domain, rest sourced from reference TRBV11-2 and TRBJ2-5, is EAGVAQSPRYKIIEKRQSVAFWCNPISGHATLYWYQQILGQGPKLLIQFQNNGVVDDSQLPKDRFSAERLKGVDSTLKIQPAKLEDSAVYLCASSSTGAIQETQYFGPGTRLLVL.

The chain couples TRBV6-1 to TRBJ1-5; D ambiguous. The germline CDR1 and CDR2 sequences are MNHNS and SASEGT. The CDR3 covers 14 residues. Trimming took 6 bases from V and 0 from J, leaving 9 bases between them. The CDR3 DNA is TGTGCCAGCAGCCTCCCGAATAGCAATCAGCCCCAGCATTTT. Translation gives CASSLPNSNQPQHF.

The chain combines TRBV27 with TRBJ2-7, with 12 bases identical to TRBD2. Trimming took 7 bases from V and 5 from J; bases not matched to a gene: 12. The CDR3 has 16 amino acids. Germline V gene data show CDR1 as MNHEY and CDR2 as SMNVEV (reference sequence). The CDR3 region is CASIGTSGFPLNEQYF. CDR3 DNA sequence: TGTGCCAGCATCGGGACTAGCGGGTTTCCTCTGAACGAGCAGTACTTC.

V and J are TRBV2 and TRBJ2-7, with a possible D match to TRBD1 (6 bases). Germline assignment: CDR1 SNHLY and CDR2 FYNNEI. Trimming took off 6 bases at V and 4 bases at J, with 16 bases between the two ends. CDR3 length equals 14 residues. CDR3 loop: CASRTDRGGYEQYF. The CDR3 DNA is TGTGCCAGCAGGACCGACAGAGGGGGTTACGAGCAGTACTTC.

The chain couples TRBV6-5 to TRBJ1-4, with TRBD1 matching 8 bases. J was trimmed by 4 bases and V by 7 bases; bases with no gene match: 8. The CDR3 is 15 residues long. Germline V gene sequence: CDR1 MNHEY, CDR2 SVGAGI. The CDR3 DNA reads as TGTGCCAGCAAGGAAGGGACAGGCAATAATGAAAAACTGTTTTTT. It is translated as CASKEGTGNNEKLFF.

The gene calls are TRBV6-1 and TRBJ1-6; D unclear. Per germline, CDR1 MNHNS and CDR2 SASEGT. Deletions cut 9 bases from V and 6 bases from J, with 12 bases between. This CDR3 has 13 amino acids. DNA of the CDR3: TGTGCCAGTTGGGCAGCGGTTAATTCACCCCTCCACTTT. Its translation: CASWAAVNSPLHF.

This chain links TRBV7-4 with TRBJ2-3; D gene ambiguous. The CDR3 runs to 14 residues. The V end lost 5 bases, the J end lost 1 base, and 10 bases lay between the germline ends. Germline CDR1 and CDR2: SGHVT and SQSDAQ. CDR3 amino acids: CASSRSSCTDTQYF. The CDR3 bases are TGTGCCAGCAGCCGGTCCTCCTGCACAGATACGCAGTATTTT.

The chain carries TRBV9 and TRBJ2-1; either TRBD1 or TRBD2 may fit D (5 bases each). Between the trimmed V and J ends, which lost 3 bases and 0 bases, there was a span of 10 bases. The CDR3 is 15 amino acids. Germline values: CDR1 SGDLS, CDR2 YYNGEE. DNA of the CDR3: TGTGCCAGCAGCGCGGGACCGAGCTCCTACAATGAGCAGTTCTTC. As protein: CASSAGPSSYNEQFF. Full variable domain (outside the CDR3, taken from reference TRBV9 and TRBJ2-1): DSGVTQTPKHLITATGQRVTLRCSPRSGDLSVYWYQQSLDQGLQFLIQYYNGEERAKGNILERFSAQQFPDLHSELNLSSLELGDSALYFCASSAGPSSYNEQFFGPGTRLTVL.

The chain recombines TRBV9 with TRBJ2-7, with 7 bases fitting TRBD1. CDR3 size: 12 residues. Germline CDR1 and CDR2: SGDLS and YYNGEE. The trim removed 4 bases at V and 6 bases at J, leaving 4 bases unmatched. CDR3 sequence reads: CASSPTGIEQYF. DNA for the CDR3: TGTGCCAGCAGCCCGACAGGGATCGAGCAGTACTTC.

The V call is TRBV19, the J call TRBJ2-3; 11 positions agree with TRBD2. This CDR3 region has 15 residues. The V segment lost 3 bases and the J segment 3 bases; nucleotides outside the gene matches: 2. Germline CDR1 reads LNHDA; CDR2 reads SQIVND (reference sequence). The CDR3 DNA is TGTGCCAGTAGTATGACTAGCGGGGCTACAGATACGCAGTATTTT. It encodes CASSMTSGATDTQYF.

The genes are TRBV7-6 and TRBJ2-1; TRBD1 agrees at 7 bases. The length of the CDR3 is 13 residues. The V segment lost 2 bases and the J segment 9 bases; nucleotides outside the gene matches: 4. In germline, CDR1 is SGHVS, CDR2 FNYEAQ. The DNA of the CDR3 is TGTGCCAGCAGCTTAACAGGGGATAGTGAGCAGTTCTTC. Encoded protein: CASSLTGDSEQFF. The variable domain in full, completed from reference TRBV7-6 and TRBJ2-1, reads GAGVSQSPRYKVTKRGQDVALRCDPISGHVSLYWYRQALGQGPEFLTYFNYEAQQDKSGLPNDRFSAERPEGSISTLTIQRTEQRDSAMYRCASSLTGDSEQFFGPGTRLTVL.

This clone was found a few times. The J gene is TRBJ2-6, the V gene TRBV19; D is possibly TRBD1 (6 bases). The germline V gene has CDR1 LNHDA and CDR2 SQIVND (reference sequence). The CDR3 has 16 amino acids. V was clipped by 5 bases and J by 2 bases, with 13 bases between them. This CDR3 reads CASSFPHRAGANVLTF. The CDR3 DNA is TGTGCCAGTAGTTTTCCACACAGGGCTGGGGCCAACGTCCTGACTTTC. Combining the CDR3 with reference TRBV19 and TRBJ2-6 gives the whole variable domain DGGITQSPKYLFRKEGQNVTLSCEQNLNHDAMYWYRQDPGQGLRLIYYSQIVNDFQKGDIAEGYSVSREKKESFPLTVTSAQKNPTAFYLCASSFPHRAGANVLTFGAGSRLTVL.

The V call is TRBV5-1, the J call TRBJ2-3; D unclear. The CDR3 length is 14 residues. V lost 1 base, J lost 6 bases, and 12 bases lay in between. Germline V gene data show CDR1 as SGHRS and CDR2 as YFSETQ. DNA of the CDR3: TGCGCCAGCAGCTTGAACCAGCCGGCCGATACGCAGTATTTT. This sequence encodes CASSLNQPADTQYF.

This clone was detected only a few times. The chain links TRBV6-4 to TRBJ2-7; D is ambiguous. The germline CDR1 and CDR2 sequences are MRHNA and SNTAGT. CDR3 length: 12 amino acids. Trimming took off 4 bases at V and 7 bases at J, with 11 bases between the two ends. CDR3 nucleotide sequence: TGTGCCAGCAGTGCCGAGATGGCTGAGCAGTACTTC. Amino acid sequence: CASSAEMAEQYF.

The rearrangement uses TRBV7-9 and TRBJ1-1; D is uncertain. The CDR3 has 11 amino acids. Germline V CDR1 and CDR2: SEHNR, FQNEAQ (reference sequence). V lost 6 bases to trimming and J lost 7 bases, with 9 bases between them. In DNA, the CDR3 is TGTGCCAGCAGTCCCTCGCTTGAAGCTTTCTTT. Residues: CASSPSLEAFF.

The CDR3 protein is CASSFWYSTGQVFYSPLHF. In DNA, the CDR3 is TGTGCCAGCAGTTTTTGGTACTCCACGGGGCAGGTTTTCTATTCACCCCTCCACTTT. V usage is TRBV27 and J usage is TRBJ1-6, with a possible D match to TRBD1 (5 bases). CDR1 and CDR2 from the germline V gene are MNHEY and SMNVEV (reference sequence). The CDR3 is made up of 19 amino acids. The V end was cut by 3 bases, the J end by 8 bases, with 26 bases between.

This chain links TRBV9 with TRBJ1-2; TRBD1 might be the D (6 bases). CDR3 length: 15 amino acids. Germline values: CDR1 SGDLS, CDR2 YYNGEE. The V gene lost 0 bases and the J gene lost 8 bases, with 17 bases spanning the gap. The CDR3 bases are TGTGCCAGCAGCGTAGCTCCCGGACAGCCCTCCGGCTACACCTTC. It encodes CASSVAPGQPSGYTF.

The genes are TRBV18 and TRBJ2-7, with 7 bases lining up with TRBD1. CDR1 KGHSH and CDR2 LQKENI come from the germline V gene. The V segment lost 3 bases and the J segment 2 bases; nucleotides outside the gene matches: 4. CDR3 length: 14 residues. CDR3 amino acids: CASSPPGQPYEQYF. In DNA form, the CDR3 reads TGTGCCAGCTCACCTCCGGGACAGCCCTACGAGCAGTACTTC.

This rearrangement joins TRBV7-9 to TRBJ1-4, with D unclear. This CDR3 is built from 12 residues. Trimming shortened V by 5 bases and J by 4 bases, and 5 bases separated the two germline ends. In germline, CDR1 is SEHNR, CDR2 FQNEAQ (reference sequence). The CDR3 nucleotides are TGTGCCAGCAGCGACGATAATGAAAAACTGTTTTTT. Protein: CASSDDNEKLFF.

This clone was picked up a small number of times. The J gene is TRBJ2-3, the V gene TRBV10-1, with TRBD2 matching 13 bases. V was pared by 4 bases and J by 1 base, with 8 bases of the junction left unmatched. CDR3 length: 18 amino acids. The germline CDR1 and CDR2 sequences are WNHNN and SYGVQD (reference sequence). CDR3 DNA: TGCGCCAGCAGTGGTACTAGCGGGGGGGCCGAAGGCACAGATACGCAGTATTTT. It is translated as CASSGTSGGAEGTDTQYF.

The chain couples TRBV2 to TRBJ1-1, with D perhaps matching TRBD1 (6 bases). Trimming took off 6 bases at V and 2 bases at J, with 16 bases between the two ends. Germline V gene lookup returns CDR1 SNHLY and CDR2 FYNNEI. The CDR3 has 15 amino acids. CDR3 sequence (DNA): TGTGCCAGCAGCCCCCAGGGGAGCCTTAACACTGAAGCTTTCTTT. Protein sequence: CASSPQGSLNTEAFF. Complete variable domain (other parts from reference TRBV2 and TRBJ1-1): EPEVTQTPSHQVTQMGQEVILRCVPISNHLYFYWYRQILGQKVEFLVSFYNNEISEKSEIFDDQFSVERPDGSNFTLKIRSTKLEDSAMYFCASSPQGSLNTEAFFGQGTRLTVV.

The genes are TRBV19 and TRBJ1-6; no reliable D call. Germline CDR1 and CDR2: LNHDA and SQIVND (reference sequence). The length of the CDR3 is 16 residues. With 2 bases removed from V and 7 bases from J, the gap between germline ends came to 15 bases. This chain's CDR3 is CASSIYDATGNSPLHF. As DNA, the CDR3 is TGTGCCAGTAGTATATATGACGCCACGGGAAATTCACCCCTCCACTTT. The full variable domain, rest sourced from reference TRBV19 and TRBJ1-6, is DGGITQSPKYLFRKEGQNVTLSCEQNLNHDAMYWYRQDPGQGLRLIYYSQIVNDFQKGDIAEGYSVSREKKESFPLTVTSAQKNPTAFYLCASSIYDATGNSPLHFGNGTRLTVT.

The CDR3 coding sequence is TGTGCCAGCAGCCAAGATGAGAATGAAGAGACCCAGTACTTC. Translation gives CASSQDENEETQYF. The J gene is TRBJ2-5, the V gene TRBV4-2; D uncertain. Germline V gives CDR1 LGHNA, CDR2 YNFKEQ. This CDR3 is built from 14 residues. The ends were cut back, 0 bases at V and 3 bases at J, with 8 bases in the middle.

The chain employs TRBV6-5 and TRBJ2-7; 8 bases agree with TRBD1. This CDR3 spans 14 amino acids. V was clipped by 6 bases and J by 3 bases; unmatched bases: 7. Germline-derived CDR1 and CDR2 are MNHEY and SVGAGI. The CDR3 region is CASSSGQGFYEQYF. In DNA form, the CDR3 reads TGTGCCAGCAGCTCTGGACAGGGATTCTACGAGCAGTACTTC.

There are a few counts of this clone. The chain recombines TRBV6-4 with TRBJ2-3, with D unresolved. V lost 6 bases to trimming and J lost 6 bases, with 16 bases between them. The germline gives CDR1 MRHNA, CDR2 SNTAGT. The CDR3 spans 14 residues. CDR3 sequence reads: CASSETGRKDTQYF. The DNA for the CDR3 is TGTGCCAGCAGCGAAACGGGTAGAAAGGATACGCAGTATTTT.